This entry concerns a single TCR beta chain. Its antigen is currently unknown. The data were taken from a study of blood T cells in healthy people across ages. General study results and limits: Naive T cell percentage by flow cytometry tracked strongly with beta diversity. Roughly linear age-related decline in beta diversity appeared, significant by age 40.

A sample-barcoded 5' primer and a J-beta primer mix were used in a second PCR of roughly 6 to 11 cycles. Each CDR3 protein is one row after TCRdb ran MiXCR on the 5' RACE reads. Altogether 800,000 or so distinct CDR3 sequences are present, roughly 25% being singletons, with the ten largest covering approximately 4%. The CDR3 spans 14 residues. Germline CDR1 and CDR2: ENHRY and SYGVKD. V was pared by 3 bases and J by 1 base, with 8 bases between. Another study also made use of these data, one on T cells of mothers and their children. This second study says: Second-round PCR products received sample barcodes and 2-4 random nucleotides from the M1S primer. Every mother supplied over 8.5 million TCR beta CDR3 reads and every child some 2.7 million.

The genes are TRBV10-3 and TRBJ2-3; D uncertain. Sequencing was carried out using blood. The receptor's source is a boy aged 5 to 17 in good health. CDR3 protein: CAISDGPGTDTQYF. DNA of the CDR3: TGTGCCATCAGTGACGGTCCAGGCACAGATACGCAGTATTTT.